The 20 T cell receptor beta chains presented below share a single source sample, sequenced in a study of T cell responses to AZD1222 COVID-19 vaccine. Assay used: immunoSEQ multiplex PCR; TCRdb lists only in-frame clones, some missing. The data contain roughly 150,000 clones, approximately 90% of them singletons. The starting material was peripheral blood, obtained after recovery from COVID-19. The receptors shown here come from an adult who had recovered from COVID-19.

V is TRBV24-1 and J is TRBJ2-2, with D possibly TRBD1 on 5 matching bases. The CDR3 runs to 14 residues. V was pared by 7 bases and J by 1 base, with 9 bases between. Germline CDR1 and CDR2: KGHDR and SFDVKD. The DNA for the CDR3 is TGTGCCACCAGGGGCAGGGTGAACACCGGGGAGCTGTTTTTT. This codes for CATRGRVNTGELFF.

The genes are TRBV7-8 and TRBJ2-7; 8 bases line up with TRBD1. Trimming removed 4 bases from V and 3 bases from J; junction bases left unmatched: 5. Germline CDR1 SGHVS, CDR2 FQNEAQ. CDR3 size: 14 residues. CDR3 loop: CASSSDRGYYEQYF. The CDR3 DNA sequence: TGTGCCAGCAGCTCTGACAGGGGTTACTACGAGCAGTACTTC. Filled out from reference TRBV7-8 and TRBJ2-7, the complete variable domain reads GAGVSQSPRYKVAKRGQDVALRCDPISGHVSLFWYQQALGQGPEFLTYFQNEAQLDKSGLPSDRFFAERPEGSVSTLKIQRTQQEDSAVYLCASSSDRGYYEQYFGPGTRLTVT.

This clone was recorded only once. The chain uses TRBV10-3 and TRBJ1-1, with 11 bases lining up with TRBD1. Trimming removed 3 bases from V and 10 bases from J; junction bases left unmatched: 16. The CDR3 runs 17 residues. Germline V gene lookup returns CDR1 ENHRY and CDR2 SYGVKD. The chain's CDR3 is CAISDPRTGGATVRAFF. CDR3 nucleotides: TGTGCCATCAGTGATCCCAGGACAGGGGGCGCGACTGTTCGAGCTTTCTTT.

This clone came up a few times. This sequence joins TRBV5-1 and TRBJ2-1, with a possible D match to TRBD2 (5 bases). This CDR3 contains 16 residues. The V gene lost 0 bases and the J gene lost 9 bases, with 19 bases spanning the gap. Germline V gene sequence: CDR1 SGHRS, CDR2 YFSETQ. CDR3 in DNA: TGCGCCAGCAGCTTGGGTGGCGGAGGCCCGACCAGTGAGCAGTTCTTC. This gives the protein CASSLGGGGPTSEQFF.

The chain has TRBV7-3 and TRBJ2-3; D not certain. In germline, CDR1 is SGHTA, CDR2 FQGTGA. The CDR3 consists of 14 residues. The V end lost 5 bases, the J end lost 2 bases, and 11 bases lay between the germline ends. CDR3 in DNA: TGTGCCAGCAGCCCTAACAGTTACACAGATACGCAGTATTTT. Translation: CASSPNSYTDTQYF.

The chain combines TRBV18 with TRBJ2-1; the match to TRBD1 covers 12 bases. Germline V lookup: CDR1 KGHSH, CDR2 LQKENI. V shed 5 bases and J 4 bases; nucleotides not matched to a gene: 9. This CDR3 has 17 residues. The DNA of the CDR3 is TGTGCCAGCTCAGTTTCCGGGACAGGGGGCGTATACAATGAGCAGTTCTTC. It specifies CASSVSGTGGVYNEQFF.

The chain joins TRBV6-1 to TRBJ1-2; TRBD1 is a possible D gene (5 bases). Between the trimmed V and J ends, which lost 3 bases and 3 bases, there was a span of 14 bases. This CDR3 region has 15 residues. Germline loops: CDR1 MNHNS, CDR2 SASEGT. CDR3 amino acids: CASSDSGQGDYGYTF. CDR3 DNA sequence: TGTGCCAGCAGTGATTCCGGGCAGGGCGACTATGGCTACACCTTC.

CDR3 protein: CASSLALAGGYNEQFF. The CDR3 DNA reads as TGTGCCAGCAGCTTAGCTCTGGCGGGGGGTTACAATGAGCAGTTCTTC. The chain links TRBV7-2 to TRBJ2-1, with 8 bases identical to TRBD2. This CDR3 is 16 amino acids long. Germline V gene sequence: CDR1 SGHTA, CDR2 FQGNSA. Trimming at V came to 0 bases and at J to 4 bases, leaving 5 bases not matched to a gene.

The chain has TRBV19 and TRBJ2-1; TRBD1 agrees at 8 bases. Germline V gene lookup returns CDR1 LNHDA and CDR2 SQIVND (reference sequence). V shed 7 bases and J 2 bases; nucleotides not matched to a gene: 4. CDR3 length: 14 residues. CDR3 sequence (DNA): TGTGCCAGTACCCGACAGGGGCCCTACAATGAGCAGTTCTTC. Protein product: CASTRQGPYNEQFF.

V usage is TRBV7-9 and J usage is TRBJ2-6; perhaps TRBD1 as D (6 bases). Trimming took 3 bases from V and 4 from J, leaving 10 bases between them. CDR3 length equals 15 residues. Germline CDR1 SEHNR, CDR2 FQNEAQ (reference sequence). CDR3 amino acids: CASSFRGAGANVLTF. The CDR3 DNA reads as TGTGCCAGCAGCTTCAGGGGTGCCGGGGCCAACGTCCTGACTTTC.

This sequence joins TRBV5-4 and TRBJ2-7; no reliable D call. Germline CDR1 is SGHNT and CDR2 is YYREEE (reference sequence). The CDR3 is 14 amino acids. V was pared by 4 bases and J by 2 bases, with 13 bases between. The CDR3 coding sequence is TGTGCCAGCAGCAAGACCAGGAATCCCTACGAGCAGTACTTC. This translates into CASSKTRNPYEQYF.

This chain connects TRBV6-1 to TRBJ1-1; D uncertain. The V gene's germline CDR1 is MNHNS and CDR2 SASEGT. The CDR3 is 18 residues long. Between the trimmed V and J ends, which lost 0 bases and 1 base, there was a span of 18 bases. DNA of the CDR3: TGTGCCAGCAGTGAAGCGCTACGAAGTGGTTTTGGGAACACTGAAGCTTTCTTT. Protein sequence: CASSEALRSGFGNTEAFF.

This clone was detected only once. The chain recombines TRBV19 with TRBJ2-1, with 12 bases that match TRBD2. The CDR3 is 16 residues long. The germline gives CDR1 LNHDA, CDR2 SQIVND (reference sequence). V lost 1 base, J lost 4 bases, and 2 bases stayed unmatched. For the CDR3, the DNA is TGTGCCAGTAGTATAGGGCTAGCGGGAGGGTACAATGAGCAGTTCTTC. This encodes CASSIGLAGGYNEQFF.

CDR3 amino acids: CASSVSQDSYGYTF. The CDR3 DNA sequence: TGCGCCAGCAGTGTGAGTCAGGACAGCTATGGCTACACCTTC. The gene calls are TRBV10-2 and TRBJ1-2, with D maybe TRBD1 (6 bases). The germline CDR1 and CDR2 sequences are WSHSY and SAAADI. The CDR3 consists of 14 residues. The V end lost 4 bases, the J end lost 4 bases, and 13 bases lay between the germline ends.

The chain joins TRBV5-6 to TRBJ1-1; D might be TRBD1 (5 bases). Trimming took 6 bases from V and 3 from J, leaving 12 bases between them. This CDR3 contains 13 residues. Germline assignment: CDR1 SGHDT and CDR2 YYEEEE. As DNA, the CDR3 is TGTGCCAGCACCCCTTGGGGGGACACTGAAGCTTTCTTT. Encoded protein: CASTPWGDTEAFF.

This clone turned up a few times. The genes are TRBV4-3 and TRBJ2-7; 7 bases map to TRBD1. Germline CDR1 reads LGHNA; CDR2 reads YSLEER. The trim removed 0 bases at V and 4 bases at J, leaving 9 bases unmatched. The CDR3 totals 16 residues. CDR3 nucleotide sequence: TGCGCCAGCAGCCAAGATTTCAACAGGGGTCTATACGAGCAGTACTTC. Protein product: CASSQDFNRGLYEQYF.

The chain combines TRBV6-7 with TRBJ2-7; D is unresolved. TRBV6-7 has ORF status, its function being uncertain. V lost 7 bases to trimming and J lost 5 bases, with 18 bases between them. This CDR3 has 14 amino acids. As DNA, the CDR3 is TGTGCCAGCACCTACGTCGGCAGGTATAACGAGCAGTACTTC. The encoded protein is CASTYVGRYNEQYF.

The CDR3 nucleotides read TGTGCCAGCAGCCAAGATTGGAGAAGGGAGCTGTTTTTT. This gives the protein CASSQDWRRELFF. The genes are TRBV14 and TRBJ2-2; D remains ambiguous. This CDR3 has 13 residues. Germline values: CDR1 SGHDN, CDR2 FVKESK. Between the trimmed V and J ends, which lost 0 bases and 9 bases, there was a span of 8 bases.

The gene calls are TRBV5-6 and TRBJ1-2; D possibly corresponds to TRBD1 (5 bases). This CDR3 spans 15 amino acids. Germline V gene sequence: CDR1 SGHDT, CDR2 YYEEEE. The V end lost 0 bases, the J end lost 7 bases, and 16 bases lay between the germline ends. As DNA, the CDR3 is TGTGCCAGCAGCTTGGAGGGCAGGGAGGCTGCTGGCTACACCTTC. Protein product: CASSLEGREAAGYTF. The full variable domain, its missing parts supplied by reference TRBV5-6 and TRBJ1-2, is DAGVTQSPTHLIKTRGQQVTLRCSPKSGHDTVSWYQQALGQGPQFIFQYYEEEERQRGNFPDRFSGHQFPNYSSELNVNALLLGDSALYLCASSLEGREAAGYTFGSGTRLTVV.

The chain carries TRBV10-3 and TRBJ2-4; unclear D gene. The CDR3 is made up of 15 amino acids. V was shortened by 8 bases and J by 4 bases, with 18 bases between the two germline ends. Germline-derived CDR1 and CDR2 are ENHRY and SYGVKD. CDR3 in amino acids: CAIRRDGPAKNIQYF. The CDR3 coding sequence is TGTGCCATCCGACGAGATGGCCCAGCTAAAAACATTCAGTACTTC.